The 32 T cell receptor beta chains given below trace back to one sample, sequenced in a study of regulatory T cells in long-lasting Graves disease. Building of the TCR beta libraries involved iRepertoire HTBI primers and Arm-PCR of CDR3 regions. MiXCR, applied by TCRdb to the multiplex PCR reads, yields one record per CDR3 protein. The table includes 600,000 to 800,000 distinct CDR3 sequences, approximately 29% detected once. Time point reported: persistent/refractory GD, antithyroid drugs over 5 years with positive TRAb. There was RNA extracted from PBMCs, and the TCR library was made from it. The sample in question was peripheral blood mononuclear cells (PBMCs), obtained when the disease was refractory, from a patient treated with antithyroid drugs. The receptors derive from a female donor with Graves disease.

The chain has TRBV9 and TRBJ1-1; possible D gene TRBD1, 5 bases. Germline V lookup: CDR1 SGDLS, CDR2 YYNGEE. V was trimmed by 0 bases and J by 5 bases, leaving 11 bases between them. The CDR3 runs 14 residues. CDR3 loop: CASSVGEGWTEAFF. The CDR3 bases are TGTGCCAGCAGCGTAGGCGAGGGGTGGACTGAAGCTTTCTTT.

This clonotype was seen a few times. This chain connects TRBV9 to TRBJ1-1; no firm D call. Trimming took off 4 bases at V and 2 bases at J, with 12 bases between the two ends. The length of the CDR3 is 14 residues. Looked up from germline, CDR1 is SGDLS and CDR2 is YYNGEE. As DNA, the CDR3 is TGTGCCAGCAGCCCGATGGGTTCAAACACTGAAGCTTTCTTT. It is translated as CASSPMGSNTEAFF.

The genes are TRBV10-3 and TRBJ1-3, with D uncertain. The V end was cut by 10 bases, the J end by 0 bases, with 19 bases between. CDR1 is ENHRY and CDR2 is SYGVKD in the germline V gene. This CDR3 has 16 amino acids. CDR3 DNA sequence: TGTGCCAGTCGGGTTCCCTCATCCAACTCTGGAAACACCATATATTTT. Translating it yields CASRVPSSNSGNTIYF.

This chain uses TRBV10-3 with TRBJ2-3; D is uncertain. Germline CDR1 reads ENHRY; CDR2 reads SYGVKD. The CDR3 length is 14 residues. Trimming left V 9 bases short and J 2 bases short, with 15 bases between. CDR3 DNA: TGTGCCATAGGACCTCTATCCTCCACAGATACGCAGTATTTT. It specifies CAIGPLSSTDTQYF.

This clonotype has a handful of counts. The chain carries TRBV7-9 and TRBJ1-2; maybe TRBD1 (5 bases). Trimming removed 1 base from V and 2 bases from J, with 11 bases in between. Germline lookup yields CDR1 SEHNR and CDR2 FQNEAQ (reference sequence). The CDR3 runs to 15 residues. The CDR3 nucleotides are TGTGCCAGCAGCTTAGGGTCGGGGACCAACTATGGCTACACCTTC. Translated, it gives CASSLGSGTNYGYTF.

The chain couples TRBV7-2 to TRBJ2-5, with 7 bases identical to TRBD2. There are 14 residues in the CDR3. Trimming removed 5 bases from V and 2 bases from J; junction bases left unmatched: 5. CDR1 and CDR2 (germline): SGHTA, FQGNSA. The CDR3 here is CASSPGGQQETQYF. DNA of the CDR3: TGTGCCAGCAGCCCGGGAGGACAACAAGAGACCCAGTACTTC.

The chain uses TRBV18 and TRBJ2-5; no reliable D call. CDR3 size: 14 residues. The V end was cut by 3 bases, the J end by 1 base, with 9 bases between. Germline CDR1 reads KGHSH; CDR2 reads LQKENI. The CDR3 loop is CASSPTEIQETQYF. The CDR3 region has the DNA TGTGCCAGCTCACCCACAGAAATCCAAGAGACCCAGTACTTC.

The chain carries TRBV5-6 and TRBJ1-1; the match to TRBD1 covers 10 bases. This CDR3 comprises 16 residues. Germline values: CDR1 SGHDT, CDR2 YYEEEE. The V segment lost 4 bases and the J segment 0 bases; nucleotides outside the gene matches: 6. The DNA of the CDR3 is TGTGCCAGCAGCCGGGGACAGGGGCTTGTGAACACTGAAGCTTTCTTT. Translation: CASSRGQGLVNTEAFF.

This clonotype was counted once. The CDR3 bases are TGTGCCAGCAGCCACCCCCAATCTGACAGGGGTAACGAGCAGTACTTC. Its translation: CASSHPQSDRGNEQYF. The V gene is TRBV7-3, the J gene TRBJ2-7; 8 bases map to TRBD1. The V and J ends lost 5 bases and 5 bases, in that order; junction bases with no gene match: 14. The CDR3 contains 16 residues. CDR1 and CDR2 (germline): SGHTA, FQGTGA.

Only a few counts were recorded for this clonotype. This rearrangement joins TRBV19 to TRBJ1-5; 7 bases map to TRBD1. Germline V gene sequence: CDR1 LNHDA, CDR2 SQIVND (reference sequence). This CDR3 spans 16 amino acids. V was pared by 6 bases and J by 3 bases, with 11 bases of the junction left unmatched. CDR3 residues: CASSNTLRGVNQPQHF. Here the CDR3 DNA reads TGTGCCAGTAGCAACACTCTCAGGGGGGTCAATCAGCCCCAGCATTTT.

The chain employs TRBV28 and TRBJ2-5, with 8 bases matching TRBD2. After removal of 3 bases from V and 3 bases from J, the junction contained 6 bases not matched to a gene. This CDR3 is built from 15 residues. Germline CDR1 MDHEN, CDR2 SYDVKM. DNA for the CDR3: TGTGCCAGCAGTTTGGATAGCGGGGCCAAAGAGACCCAGTACTTC. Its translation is CASSLDSGAKETQYF.

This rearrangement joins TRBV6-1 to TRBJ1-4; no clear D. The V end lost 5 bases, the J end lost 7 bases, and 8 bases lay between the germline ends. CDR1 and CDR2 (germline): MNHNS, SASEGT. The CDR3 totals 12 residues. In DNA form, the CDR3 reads TGTGCCAGCAGTAGGGTTGGTGAAAAACTGTTTTTT. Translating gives CASSRVGEKLFF.

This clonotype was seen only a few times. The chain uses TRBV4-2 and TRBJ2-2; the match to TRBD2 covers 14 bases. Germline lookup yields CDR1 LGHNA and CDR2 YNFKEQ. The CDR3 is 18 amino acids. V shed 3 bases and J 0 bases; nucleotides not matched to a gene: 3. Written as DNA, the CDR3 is TGTGCCAGCAGCCATGGACTAGCGGGAGGTGCGAACACCGGGGAGCTGTTTTTT. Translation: CASSHGLAGGANTGELFF.

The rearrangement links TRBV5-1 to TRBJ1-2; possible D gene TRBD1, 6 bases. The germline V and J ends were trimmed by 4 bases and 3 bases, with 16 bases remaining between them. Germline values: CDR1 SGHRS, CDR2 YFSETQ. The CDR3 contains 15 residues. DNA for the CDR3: TGCGCCAGCAGCAAAGGGACAAGGCTAGACTATGGCTACACCTTC. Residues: CASSKGTRLDYGYTF.

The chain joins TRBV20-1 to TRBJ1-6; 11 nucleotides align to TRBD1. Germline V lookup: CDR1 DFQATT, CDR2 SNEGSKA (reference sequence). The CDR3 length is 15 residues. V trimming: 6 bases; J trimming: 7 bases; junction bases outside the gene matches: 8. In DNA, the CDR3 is TGCAGTGCCAATGGACAGGGGGCCGGGAATTCACCCCTCCACTTT. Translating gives CSANGQGAGNSPLHF.

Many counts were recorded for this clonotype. The CDR3 sequence: CASSLFGHEQYF. Written as DNA, the CDR3 is TGTGCCAGCAGTTTATTCGGTCACGAGCAGTACTTC. This sequence joins TRBV12-3 or TRBV12-4 and TRBJ2-7, with D unclear. The V gene lost 2 bases and the J gene lost 5 bases, with 7 bases spanning the gap. The CDR3 totals 12 residues.

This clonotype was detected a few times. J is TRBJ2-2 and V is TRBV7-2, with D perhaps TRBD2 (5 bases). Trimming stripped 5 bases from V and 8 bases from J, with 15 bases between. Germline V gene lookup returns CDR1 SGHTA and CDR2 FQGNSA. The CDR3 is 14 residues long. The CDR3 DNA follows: TGTGCCAGCAGCCCTGACTACTCGGGAGGGGAGCTGTTTTTT. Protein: CASSPDYSGGELFF. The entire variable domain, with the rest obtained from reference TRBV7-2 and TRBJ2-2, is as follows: GAGVSQSPSNKVTEKGKDVELRCDPISGHTALYWYRQSLGQGLEFLIYFQGNSAPDKSGLPSDRFSAERTGGSVSTLTIQRTQQEDSAVYLCASSPDYSGGELFFGEGSRLTVL.

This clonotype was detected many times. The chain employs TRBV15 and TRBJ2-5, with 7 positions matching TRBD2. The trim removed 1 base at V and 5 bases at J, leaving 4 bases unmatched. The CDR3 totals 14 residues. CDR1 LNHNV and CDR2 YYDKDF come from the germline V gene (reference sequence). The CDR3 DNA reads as TGTGCCACCAGCAGAGGGACTAGTTGGGAGACCCAGTACTTC. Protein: CATSRGTSWETQYF.

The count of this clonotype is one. CDR3 protein: CASSYGGEDRVANYGYTF. For the CDR3, the DNA is TGTGCCAGCAGTTACGGCGGAGAGGACAGGGTTGCTAACTATGGCTACACCTTC. This chain links TRBV6-2 or TRBV6-3 with TRBJ1-2; 8 bases are a match to TRBD1. Germline loops: CDR1 MNHEY, CDR2 SVGEGT. V lost 2 bases and J lost 0; bases outside the gene matches: 11. The CDR3 loop spans 18 amino acids.

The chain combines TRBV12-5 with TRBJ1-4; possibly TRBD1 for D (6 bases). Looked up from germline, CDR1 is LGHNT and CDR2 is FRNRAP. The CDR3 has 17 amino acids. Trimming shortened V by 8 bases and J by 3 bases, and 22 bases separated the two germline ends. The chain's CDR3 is CASKNQDSQWANEKLFF. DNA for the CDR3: TGTGCTAGTAAAAACCAGGACAGCCAGTGGGCTAATGAAAAACTGTTTTTT. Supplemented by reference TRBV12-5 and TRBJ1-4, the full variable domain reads DARVTQTPRHKVTEMGQEVTMRCQPILGHNTVFWYRQTMMQGLELLAYFRNRAPLDDSGMPKDRFSAEMPDATLATLKIQPSEPRDSAVYFCASKNQDSQWANEKLFFGSGTQLSVL.

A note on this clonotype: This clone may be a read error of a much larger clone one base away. The CDR3 coding sequence is TGTGCCAGCAGTGAACGAGGGACTAGCGAGAGGCTGTCCTACGAGCAGTACTTC. This codes for CASSERGTSERLSYEQYF. V usage is TRBV6-1 and J usage is TRBJ2-7, with 10 bases fitting TRBD2. Germline CDR1 and CDR2: MNHNS and SASEGT. The length of the CDR3 is 18 residues. The ends lost 2 bases at V and 1 base at J; junction bases unmatched: 11.

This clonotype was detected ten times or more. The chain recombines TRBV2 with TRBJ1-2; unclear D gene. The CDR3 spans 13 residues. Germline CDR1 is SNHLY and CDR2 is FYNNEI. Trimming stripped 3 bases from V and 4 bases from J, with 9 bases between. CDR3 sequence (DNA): TGTGCCAGCAGTGAGCCAGGTCTCTATGGCTACACCTTC. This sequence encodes CASSEPGLYGYTF.

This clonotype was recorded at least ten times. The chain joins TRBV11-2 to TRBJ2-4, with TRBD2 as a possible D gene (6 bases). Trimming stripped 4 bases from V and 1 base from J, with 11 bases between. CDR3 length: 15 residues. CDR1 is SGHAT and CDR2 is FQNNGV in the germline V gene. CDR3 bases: TGTGCCAGCAGCTCCATACGGGGGGCCAAAAACATTCAGTACTTC. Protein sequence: CASSSIRGAKNIQYF.

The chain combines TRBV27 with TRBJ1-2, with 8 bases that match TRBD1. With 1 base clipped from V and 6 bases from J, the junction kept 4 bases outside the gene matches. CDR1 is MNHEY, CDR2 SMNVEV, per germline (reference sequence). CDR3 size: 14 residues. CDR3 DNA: TGTGCCAGCAGTTTATTGGGCAGGGGGCATGGCTACACCTTC. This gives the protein CASSLLGRGHGYTF.

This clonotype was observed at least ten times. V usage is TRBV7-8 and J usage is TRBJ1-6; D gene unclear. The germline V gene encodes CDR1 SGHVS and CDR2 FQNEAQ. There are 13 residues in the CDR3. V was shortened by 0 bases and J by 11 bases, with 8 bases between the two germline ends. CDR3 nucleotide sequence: TGTGCCAGCAGCTTAGCGCGAGGTGCACCCCTCCACTTT. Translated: CASSLARGAPLHF.

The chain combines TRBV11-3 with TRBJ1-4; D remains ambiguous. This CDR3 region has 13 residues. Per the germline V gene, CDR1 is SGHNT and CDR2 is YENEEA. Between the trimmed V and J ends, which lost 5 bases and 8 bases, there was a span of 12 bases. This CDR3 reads CASSQSYGEKLFF. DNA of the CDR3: TGTGCCAGCAGCCAATCCTATGGGGAAAAACTGTTTTTT.

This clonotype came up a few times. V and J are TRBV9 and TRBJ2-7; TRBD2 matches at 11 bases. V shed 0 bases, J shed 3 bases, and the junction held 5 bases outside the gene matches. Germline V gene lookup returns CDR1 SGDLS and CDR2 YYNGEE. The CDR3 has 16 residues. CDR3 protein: CASSVGAGTSGYEQYF. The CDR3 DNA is TGTGCCAGCAGCGTAGGGGCTGGGACTAGCGGCTACGAGCAGTACTTC.

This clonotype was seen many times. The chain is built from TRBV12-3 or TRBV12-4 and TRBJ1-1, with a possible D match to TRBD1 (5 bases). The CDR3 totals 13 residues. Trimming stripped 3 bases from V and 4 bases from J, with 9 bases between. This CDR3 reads CASSFGGITEAFF. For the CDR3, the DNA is TGTGCCAGCAGTTTCGGGGGGATCACTGAAGCTTTCTTT.

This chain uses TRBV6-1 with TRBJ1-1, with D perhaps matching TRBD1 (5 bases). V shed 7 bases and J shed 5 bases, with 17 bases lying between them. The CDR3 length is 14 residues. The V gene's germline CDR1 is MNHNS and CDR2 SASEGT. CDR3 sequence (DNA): TGTGCCAGCACCAAGGGATGGGGGGGGACTGAAGCTTTCTTT. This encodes CASTKGWGGTEAFF.

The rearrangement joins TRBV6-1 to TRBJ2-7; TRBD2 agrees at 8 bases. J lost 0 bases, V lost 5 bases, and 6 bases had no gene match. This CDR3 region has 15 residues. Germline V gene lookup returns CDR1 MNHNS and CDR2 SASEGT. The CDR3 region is CASSTIAGSSYEQYF. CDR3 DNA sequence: TGTGCCAGCAGTACCATAGCGGGAAGCTCCTACGAGCAGTACTTC.

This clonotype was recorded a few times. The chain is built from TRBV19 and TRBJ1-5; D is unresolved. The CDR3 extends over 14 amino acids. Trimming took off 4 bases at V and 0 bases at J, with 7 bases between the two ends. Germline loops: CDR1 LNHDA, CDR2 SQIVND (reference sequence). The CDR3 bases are TGTGCCAGTAGTACGCACGGTAGCAATCAGCCCCAGCATTTT. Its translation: CASSTHGSNQPQHF.

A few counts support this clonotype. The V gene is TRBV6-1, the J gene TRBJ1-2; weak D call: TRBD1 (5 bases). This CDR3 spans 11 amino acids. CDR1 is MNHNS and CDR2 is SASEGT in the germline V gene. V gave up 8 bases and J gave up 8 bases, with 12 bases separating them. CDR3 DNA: TGTGCCAGCTCGACCAAGGGGGGCTACACCTTC. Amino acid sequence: CASSTKGGYTF.